This T cell receptor beta chain was captured in a study of blood T cells in healthy people across ages. General study findings and limits: Estimated diversity, derived from one million T cells, was regarded as an underestimate.

Next came a second PCR, run for about 6 to 12 cycles, which used a sample-barcoded 5' primer along with a J-beta primer mix. All samples gave at least 2.5 million CDR3-containing paired-end reads. TCRdb processed the 5' RACE reads anew with MiXCR; each CDR3 protein has one entry. The sample consists of roughly 1,800,000 distinct CDR3 sequences, about 50% of them appearing once. This clonotype has at least ten counts. Antigen specificity is unknown. Germline V gene sequence: CDR1 SGHVS, CDR2 FQNEAQ. With 0 bases clipped from V and 3 bases from J, the junction kept 2 bases outside the gene matches. The CDR3 is 16 amino acids.

This rearrangement joins TRBV7-8 to TRBJ2-1; 10 nucleotides align to TRBD2. Sequencing used blood. The TCR was taken from a woman in her thirties or forties in good health. CDR3 nucleotide sequence: TGTGCCAGCAGCTTAGCCGCTAGCGGGGGCTACAATGAGCAGTTCTTC. As protein: CASSLAASGGYNEQFF. Combining the CDR3 with reference TRBV7-8 and TRBJ2-1 gives the whole variable domain GAGVSQSPRYKVAKRGQDVALRCDPISGHVSLFWYQQALGQGPEFLTYFQNEAQLDKSGLPSDRFFAERPEGSVSTLKIQRTQQEDSAVYLCASSLAASGGYNEQFFGPGTRLTVL.